This T cell receptor (beta chain) was sequenced in a study of T cell responses to AZD1222 COVID-19 vaccine. Broader study findings: Females made up more of the donors, who were largely white British, and clonal diversity may have come out too low. Baseline seropositivity characterized only six AZD1222 recipients. Breadth and depth of Spike-specific TCRs rose after two AZD1222 doses.

In the case of this clone: Its antigen is undetermined.

The table came from immunoSEQ multiplex PCR; TCRdb's copy has only in-frame clones and leaves some out. The table has approximately 84,000 clones, 89% seen once. This clonotype was sampled from an adult in good health. This sample comprised peripheral blood, obtained on day 0 of AZD1222 vaccination.

The CDR3 DNA is TGTGCCAGCAGCACAGTGGGTGACAGGGACTATGGCTACACCTTC. Translation: CASSTVGDRDYGYTF. The chain combines TRBV11-2 with TRBJ1-2, with 7 bases identical to TRBD1. CDR3 length: 15 residues. With V trimmed by 5 bases and J by 3 bases, 9 bases remained unmatched. Germline-derived CDR1 and CDR2 are SGHAT and FQNNGV.